The clone carrying this T cell receptor beta chain was found a few times. The antigen is unknown. TCRdb called the RT-PCR reads again in MiXCR, with one record for every CDR3 protein. The sample yields approximately 500,000 distinct CDR3 sequences, around 15% seen once. The data derive from a study of response to subunit inactivated influenza vaccine. Broader study findings: Only a handful of new T cells, the authors suggested, are recruited with each seasonal influenza vaccination.

Germline CDR1 and CDR2: SGHRS and YFSETQ. Trimming removed 5 bases at V and 6 bases at J, with 14 bases between. The CDR3 length is 13 residues. The sequenced sample was PBMCs from blood, obtained roughly 12 days after vaccination. This chain uses TRBV5-1 with TRBJ1-1; perhaps TRBD1 as D (5 bases). This receptor was obtained from a man in his forties or fifties who received an inactivated influenza vaccine. CDR3 DNA sequence: TGCGCCAGCAGTTATGGGGGGGTATCTGAAGCTTTCTTT. Its translation: CASSYGGVSEAFF.